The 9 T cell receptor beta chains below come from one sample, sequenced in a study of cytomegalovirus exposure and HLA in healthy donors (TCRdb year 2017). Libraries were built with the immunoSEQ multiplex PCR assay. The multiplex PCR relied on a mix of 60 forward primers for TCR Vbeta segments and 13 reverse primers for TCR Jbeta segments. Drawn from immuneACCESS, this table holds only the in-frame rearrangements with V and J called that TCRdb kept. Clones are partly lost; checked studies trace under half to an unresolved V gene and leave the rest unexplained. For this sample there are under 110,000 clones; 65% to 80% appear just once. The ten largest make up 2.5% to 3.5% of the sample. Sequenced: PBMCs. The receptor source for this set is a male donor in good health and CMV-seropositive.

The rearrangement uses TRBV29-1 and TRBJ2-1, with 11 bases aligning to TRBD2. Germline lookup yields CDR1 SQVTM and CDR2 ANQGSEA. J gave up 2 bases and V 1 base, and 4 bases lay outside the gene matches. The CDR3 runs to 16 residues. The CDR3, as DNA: TGCAGCGTTGAAGGAATAGCGGGAGGGACCTACAATGAGCAGTTCTTC. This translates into CSVEGIAGGTYNEQFF.

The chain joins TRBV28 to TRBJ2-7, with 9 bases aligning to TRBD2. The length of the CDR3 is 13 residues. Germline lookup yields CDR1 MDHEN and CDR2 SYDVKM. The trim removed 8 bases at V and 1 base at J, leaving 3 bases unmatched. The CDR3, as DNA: TGTGCCAGCGGCGGGGGGGGGTCCTACGAGCAGTACTTC. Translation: CASGGGGSYEQYF.

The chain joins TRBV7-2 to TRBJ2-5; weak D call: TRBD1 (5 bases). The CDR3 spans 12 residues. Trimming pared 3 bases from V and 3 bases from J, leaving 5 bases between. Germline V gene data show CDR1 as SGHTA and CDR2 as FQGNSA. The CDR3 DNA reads TGTGCCAGCAGCTTGACAGAAGAGACCCAGTACTTC. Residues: CASSLTEETQYF.

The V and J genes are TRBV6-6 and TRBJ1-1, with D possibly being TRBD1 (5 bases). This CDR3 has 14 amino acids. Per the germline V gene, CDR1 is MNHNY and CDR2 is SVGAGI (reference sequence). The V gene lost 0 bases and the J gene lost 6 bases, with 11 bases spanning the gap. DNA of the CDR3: TGTGCCAGCAGTTACTCGGCGGGGGTCGCTGAAGCTTTCTTT. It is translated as CASSYSAGVAEAFF.

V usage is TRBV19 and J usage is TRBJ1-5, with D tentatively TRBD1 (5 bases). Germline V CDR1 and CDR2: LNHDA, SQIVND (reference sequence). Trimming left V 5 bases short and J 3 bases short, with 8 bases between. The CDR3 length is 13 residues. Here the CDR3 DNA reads TGTGCCAGTAGTTGGGGCGCCAATCAGCCCCAGCATTTT. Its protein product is CASSWGANQPQHF.

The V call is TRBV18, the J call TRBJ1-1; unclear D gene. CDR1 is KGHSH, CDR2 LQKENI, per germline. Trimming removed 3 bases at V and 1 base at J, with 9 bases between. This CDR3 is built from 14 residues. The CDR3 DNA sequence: TGTGCCAGCTCACCCTCTGACACGAACACTGAAGCTTTCTTT. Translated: CASSPSDTNTEAFF.

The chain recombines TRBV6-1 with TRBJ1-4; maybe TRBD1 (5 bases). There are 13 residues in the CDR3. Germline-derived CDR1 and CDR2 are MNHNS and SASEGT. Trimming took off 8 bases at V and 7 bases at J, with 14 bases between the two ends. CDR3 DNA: TGTGCCAGCCTTTTGATGGGGCGTGAAAAACTGTTTTTT. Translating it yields CASLLMGREKLFF.

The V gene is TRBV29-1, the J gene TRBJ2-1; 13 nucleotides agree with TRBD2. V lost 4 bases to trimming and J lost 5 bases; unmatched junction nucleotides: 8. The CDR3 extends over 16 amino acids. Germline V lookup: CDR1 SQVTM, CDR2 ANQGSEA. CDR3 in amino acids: CSVGTSGRRPNNEQFF. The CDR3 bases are TGCAGCGTTGGGACTAGCGGGAGAAGACCTAACAATGAGCAGTTCTTC.

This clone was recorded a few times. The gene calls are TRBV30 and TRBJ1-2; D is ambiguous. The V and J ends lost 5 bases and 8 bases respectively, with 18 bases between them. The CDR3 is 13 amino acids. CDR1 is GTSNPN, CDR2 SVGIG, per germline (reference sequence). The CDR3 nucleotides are TGTGCCTGGCGGTACTCCAGGCTTGGGGGCTACACCTTC. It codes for CAWRYSRLGGYTF.